The 29 T cell receptor beta chains in this list originate from one sample, sequenced in a study of regulatory T cells in long-lasting Graves disease (dated by TCRdb to the early 2020s). Per the publication, the time point label means: persistent/refractory GD, antithyroid drugs over 5 years with positive TRAb. For both TCR sequencing and RNA sequencing, RNA was extracted from PBMCs in TRIzol. Library generation was performed with multiplex PCR. Data came from an Illumina HiSeq 4000. To build TCR beta libraries, CDR3 regions were amplified by Arm-PCR using iRepertoire HTBI primers. In-frame beta chains were kept once TCRdb had trimmed the public reads at Q25 with fastp and called clones with MiXCR. Every entry covers one CDR3 protein and lists the most common genes and DNA from its rows. Recorded for this sample are under 500,000 distinct CDR3 sequences; less than 25% of them occurred a single time. Under 9% of the sample rests with the top ten.

The starting material was peripheral blood mononuclear cells (PBMCs), obtained when the disease was refractory, from a patient treated with antithyroid drugs. Every receptor here comes from a female donor with Graves disease.

This clonotype was counted ten times or more. J is TRBJ1-2 and V is TRBV7-9; 10 bases map to TRBD1. Germline V gene lookup returns CDR1 SEHNR and CDR2 FQNEAQ (reference sequence). This CDR3 contains 15 residues. V shed 5 bases and J 8 bases; nucleotides not matched to a gene: 11. The chain's CDR3 is CASSPTGGISYGYTF. In DNA form, the CDR3 reads TGTGCCAGCAGCCCGACAGGGGGCATCTCATACGGCTACACCTTC. The full variable domain, rest sourced from reference TRBV7-9 and TRBJ1-2, is DTGVSQNPRHKITKRGQNVTFRCDPISEHNRLYWYRQTLGQGPEFLTYFQNEAQLEKSRLLSDRFSAERPKGSFSTLEIQRTEQGDSAMYLCASSPTGGISYGYTFGSGTRLTVV.

This clonotype was counted many times. The chain couples TRBV2 to TRBJ1-5; D might be TRBD1 (6 bases). Trimming shortened V by 3 bases and J by 5 bases, and 11 bases separated the two germline ends. The germline gives CDR1 SNHLY, CDR2 FYNNEI. The CDR3 has 14 residues. CDR3 DNA sequence: TGTGCCAGCAGTGACCGGGACATTTATCAGCCCCAGCATTTT. Translation: CASSDRDIYQPQHF.

This clonotype was recorded many times. J is TRBJ1-1 and V is TRBV6-1, with D perhaps TRBD1 (5 bases). V shed 5 bases and J shed 1 base, with 14 bases lying between them. This CDR3 is 15 amino acids long. Germline CDR1 reads MNHNS; CDR2 reads SASEGT. The CDR3 here is CASSHGARPNTEAFF. CDR3 DNA sequence: TGTGCCAGCAGTCACGGGGCCAGACCGAACACTGAAGCTTTCTTT.

This clonotype was seen a few times. The conserved phenylalanine or tryptophan is not found at the CDR3 terminus, so this likely reflects a read error. This chain's CDR3 is CASTSGANVLTL. For the CDR3, the DNA is TGTGCCAGCACATCTGGGGCCAACGTCCTGACTCTC. The V call is TRBV6-1, the J call TRBJ2-6; D gene uncertain. V shed 7 bases and J shed 1 base, with 2 bases lying between them. The germline V gene encodes CDR1 MNHNS and CDR2 SASEGT. This CDR3 comprises 12 residues.

This clonotype was found many times. The chain combines TRBV2 with TRBJ2-5, with TRBD2 as a possible D gene (5 bases). There are 14 residues in the CDR3. Germline values: CDR1 SNHLY, CDR2 FYNNEI. The V gene lost 7 bases and the J gene lost 5 bases, with 17 bases spanning the gap. The CDR3 sequence: CASIEGRLRETQYF. CDR3 DNA: TGTGCCAGCATAGAGGGCCGTCTTCGGGAGACCCAGTACTTC.

This clonotype appeared many times. V and J are TRBV27 and TRBJ1-1; perhaps TRBD1 as D (6 bases). There are 14 residues in the CDR3. CDR1 MNHEY and CDR2 SMNVEV come from the germline V gene (reference sequence). V lost 8 bases, J lost 2 bases, and 15 bases lay in between. In DNA, the CDR3 is TGTGCCAGCTCACTAGGACAGACTAACACTGAAGCTTTCTTT. Its translation is CASSLGQTNTEAFF.

The chain couples TRBV18 to TRBJ2-5; no reliable D call. Per germline, CDR1 KGHSH and CDR2 LQKENI. The V end was cut by 3 bases, the J end by 2 bases, with 10 bases between. The CDR3 has 14 amino acids. CDR3 residues: CASSPDWRQETQYF. In DNA, the CDR3 is TGTGCCAGCTCACCCGATTGGCGGCAAGAGACCCAGTACTTC.

The genes are TRBV12-3 or TRBV12-4 and TRBJ1-1; TRBD1 agrees at 7 bases. V dropped 7 bases and J dropped 1; count of bases not matched to a gene: 6. The CDR3 is made up of 14 amino acids. The CDR3 DNA follows: TGTGCCAGCATCGCCGGGACAGAGAACACTGAAGCTTTCTTT. It yields the protein CASIAGTENTEAFF.

This clonotype occurred a few times. V gene TRBV7-6 combines with J gene TRBJ1-1; 7 bases align to TRBD1. The CDR3 totals 15 residues. CDR1 is SGHVS and CDR2 is FNYEAQ in the germline V gene. The ends lost 5 bases at V and 3 bases at J; junction bases unmatched: 9. In nucleotides, the CDR3 is TGTGCCAGCAGCCAAGACAGGGCGCCGTACACTGAAGCTTTCTTT. It yields the protein CASSQDRAPYTEAFF.

This clonotype was recorded many times. This chain connects TRBV12-3 or TRBV12-4 to TRBJ1-1; no clear D gene. The CDR3 runs to 13 residues. Between the trimmed V and J ends, which lost 6 bases and 0 bases, there was a span of 8 bases. The CDR3 coding sequence is TGTGCCAGCAGCTTCGCGCTGAACACTGAAGCTTTCTTT. Encoded protein: CASSFALNTEAFF.

This clonotype came up many times. The V call is TRBV18, the J call TRBJ2-7; TRBD2 is a possible D gene (6 bases). The CDR3 length is 15 residues. V dropped 2 bases and J dropped 4 bases, with 15 bases sitting between them. Germline values: CDR1 KGHSH, CDR2 LQKENI. The CDR3 loop reads CASSPSSGRAYEQYF. The CDR3 region has the DNA TGTGCCAGCTCACCATCATCCGGGAGAGCATACGAGCAGTACTTC.

To note about this clonotype: A much larger clone lies a single base off, so this may be a read error. V usage is TRBV11-2 and J usage is TRBJ1-4; D is perhaps TRBD1 (5 bases). The CDR3 extends over 12 amino acids. Trimming removed 5 bases from V and 12 bases from J, with 13 bases in between. Germline V CDR1 and CDR2: SGHAT, FQNNGV. CDR3 nucleotides: TGTGCCAGCAGCGCGGGACCCGAGGAACTGTTTTTT. This encodes CASSAGPEELFF.

This chain uses TRBV6-5 with TRBJ1-3; the D gene is possibly TRBD1 (5 bases). Trimming took off 2 bases at V and 7 bases at J, with 12 bases between the two ends. Germline loops: CDR1 MNHEY, CDR2 SVGAGI. The CDR3 is 14 amino acids. As DNA, the CDR3 is TGTGCCAGCAGTTACGCGGTGGGGGTGAACACCATATATTTT. This sequence encodes CASSYAVGVNTIYF.

This clonotype showed up many times. This chain joins TRBV10-3 and TRBJ1-6; 8 bases map to TRBD1. V was clipped by 6 bases and J by 9 bases; unmatched bases: 10. The CDR3 contains 15 residues. Germline V gene sequence: CDR1 ENHRY, CDR2 SYGVKD. The CDR3 region has the DNA TGTGCCATCAGACCAGACAGGGGTGAGGGTTCACCCCTCCACTTT. It yields the protein CAIRPDRGEGSPLHF.

This clonotype was detected many times. The CDR3 here is CASSLGTGGISNQPQHF. The CDR3 DNA follows: TGTGCCAGCAGCTTAGGGACAGGCGGGATTAGCAATCAGCCCCAGCATTTT. The chain carries TRBV7-8 and TRBJ1-5; 7 positions agree with TRBD1. Germline V CDR1 and CDR2: SGHVS, FQNEAQ. V trimming: 1 base; J trimming: 0 bases; junction bases outside the gene matches: 6. The CDR3 sequence is 17 residues long.

This clonotype was picked up many times. The V and J genes are TRBV27 and TRBJ1-4, with D unresolved. Per the germline V gene, CDR1 is MNHEY and CDR2 is SMNVEV (reference sequence). Trimming removed 7 bases at V and 4 bases at J, with 4 bases between. The CDR3 loop spans 11 amino acids. CDR3 residues: CASISNEKLFF. CDR3 nucleotide sequence: TGTGCCAGCATTAGTAATGAAAAACTGTTTTTT. The variable domain in full, with the rest retrieved from reference TRBV27 and TRBJ1-4, is EAQVTQNPRYLITVTGKKLTVTCSQNMNHEYMSWYRQDPGLGLRQIYYSMNVEVTDKGDVPEGYKVSRKEKRNFPLILESPSPNQTSLYFCASISNEKLFFGSGTQLSVL.

This rearrangement joins TRBV30 to TRBJ2-6; D gene unclear. The CDR3 covers 13 residues. V gave up 3 bases and J gave up 1 base, with 4 bases separating them. Germline V CDR1 and CDR2: GTSNPN, SVGIG (reference sequence). The CDR3 DNA is TGTGCCTGGAGGGTTTCTGGGGCCAACGTCCTGACTTTC. Protein product: CAWRVSGANVLTF.

This clonotype was picked up a small number of times. The genes are TRBV6-5 and TRBJ1-3; D gene uncertain. The CDR3 sequence is 17 residues long. The germline V gene has CDR1 MNHEY and CDR2 SVGAGI. Trimming stripped 4 bases from V and 1 base from J, with 17 bases between. CDR3 in amino acids: CASSFSDGPSSGNTIYF. For the CDR3, the DNA is TGTGCCAGCAGTTTCTCTGACGGGCCGTCTTCTGGAAACACCATATATTTT.

Ten or more counts support this clonotype. V usage is TRBV27 and J usage is TRBJ1-6; the match to TRBD1 covers 7 bases. The V and J ends lost 6 bases and 6 bases, in that order; junction bases with no gene match: 8. Germline V gene lookup returns CDR1 MNHEY and CDR2 SMNVEV (reference sequence). The CDR3 totals 15 residues. CDR3 coding DNA: TGTGCCAGCAGGGCTATTGACAGGGTTAATTCACCCCTCCACTTT. Translating it yields CASRAIDRVNSPLHF.

At least ten counts were recorded for this clonotype. The chain couples TRBV20-1 to TRBJ1-1, with D possibly being TRBD1 (6 bases). Germline CDR1 DFQATT, CDR2 SNEGSKA (reference sequence). This CDR3 comprises 14 residues. Trimming removed 6 bases from V and 1 base from J, with 15 bases in between. The CDR3 loop is CSAFPGHKNTEAFF. Written as DNA, the CDR3 is TGCAGTGCCTTCCCGGGACATAAGAACACTGAAGCTTTCTTT.

This clonotype was observed a few times. The chain combines TRBV10-3 with TRBJ2-7; perhaps TRBD2 as D (5 bases). The V end was cut by 3 bases, the J end by 0 bases, with 9 bases between. There are 14 residues in the CDR3. Germline V gene sequence: CDR1 ENHRY, CDR2 SYGVKD. The CDR3 nucleotides are TGTGCCATCAGTGATGGAGGTACCTCCTACGAGCAGTACTTC. This codes for CAISDGGTSYEQYF.

The CDR3 DNA reads as TGTGCCAGCTCGGGCGGACTAGCGGGCGCTAAAAACATTCAGTACTTC. Amino acid sequence: CASSGGLAGAKNIQYF. The chain carries TRBV18 and TRBJ2-4, with 11 bases aligning to TRBD2. Germline-derived CDR1 and CDR2 are KGHSH and LQKENI. CDR3 length: 16 residues. The V segment lost 6 bases and the J segment 4 bases; nucleotides outside the gene matches: 8.

CDR3 in DNA: TGTGCCAGCAGCAACCCCCTGCAGGGGCCCTACGAGCAGTACTTC. It yields the protein CASSNPLQGPYEQYF. This chain joins TRBV11-2 and TRBJ2-7, with D possibly TRBD1 on 6 matching bases. The germline V gene encodes CDR1 SGHAT and CDR2 FQNNGV. CDR3 length: 15 residues. Trimming stripped 5 bases from V and 2 bases from J, with 16 bases between. The whole variable domain, remainder taken from reference TRBV11-2 and TRBJ2-7, is EAGVAQSPRYKIIEKRQSVAFWCNPISGHATLYWYQQILGQGPKLLIQFQNNGVVDDSQLPKDRFSAERLKGVDSTLKIQPAKLEDSAVYLCASSNPLQGPYEQYFGPGTRLTVT.

This clonotype was seen a few times. The J gene is TRBJ2-2, the V gene TRBV24-1; TRBD2 agrees at 8 bases. The ends lost 10 bases at V and 4 bases at J; junction bases unmatched: 4. CDR3 length: 13 amino acids. Per germline, CDR1 KGHDR and CDR2 SFDVKD. CDR3 amino acids: CATHGGVTGELFF. DNA of the CDR3: TGTGCCACGCACGGGGGGGTCACCGGGGAGCTGTTTTTT.

Ten or more counts support this clonotype. The V gene is TRBV29-1, the J gene TRBJ2-5; possibly TRBD1 for D (6 bases). Germline CDR1 and CDR2: SQVTM and ANQGSEA. The CDR3 consists of 13 residues. V lost 0 bases and J 4 bases, leaving 9 bases between the germline ends. The CDR3 DNA follows: TGCAGCGTTGAAGACAGGGGTGGAGAGACCCAGTACTTC. It specifies CSVEDRGGETQYF.

This clonotype was detected a few times. The gene calls are TRBV19 and TRBJ1-5; no clear D. There are 13 residues in the CDR3. Germline assignment: CDR1 LNHDA and CDR2 SQIVND (reference sequence). V dropped 3 bases and J dropped 7 bases, with 10 bases sitting between them. CDR3 residues: CASSISAPQPQHF. The CDR3 nucleotides read TGTGCCAGTAGTATCTCAGCTCCCCAGCCCCAGCATTTT.

There are many counts of this clonotype. The chain couples TRBV28 to TRBJ1-2, with D unclear. CDR3 length: 16 residues. The germline V gene encodes CDR1 MDHEN and CDR2 SYDVKM. Trimming pared 3 bases from V and 4 bases from J, leaving 18 bases between. The CDR3 sequence: CASSFEASYVTYGYTF. CDR3 bases: TGTGCCAGCAGTTTCGAGGCCTCATACGTTACCTATGGCTACACCTTC.

The chain carries TRBV27 and TRBJ2-3, with 12 bases matching TRBD2. CDR1 MNHEY and CDR2 SMNVEV come from the germline V gene (reference sequence). With 4 bases clipped from V and 5 bases from J, the junction kept 7 bases outside the gene matches. The CDR3 spans 16 residues. The CDR3: CASSSRTSGTVDTQYF. The CDR3 DNA sequence: TGTGCCAGCAGTTCTAGGACTAGCGGGACGGTAGATACGCAGTATTTT.

The genes are TRBV11-2 and TRBJ2-1, with 13 bases aligning to TRBD2. The CDR3 is 17 residues long. Trimming took 1 base from V and 1 from J; bases not matched to a gene: 1. The germline V gene encodes CDR1 SGHAT and CDR2 FQNNGV. The CDR3 spells CASSLVLAGGSYNEQFF. The CDR3 region has the DNA TGTGCCAGCAGCTTAGTACTAGCGGGAGGGTCCTACAATGAGCAGTTCTTC.